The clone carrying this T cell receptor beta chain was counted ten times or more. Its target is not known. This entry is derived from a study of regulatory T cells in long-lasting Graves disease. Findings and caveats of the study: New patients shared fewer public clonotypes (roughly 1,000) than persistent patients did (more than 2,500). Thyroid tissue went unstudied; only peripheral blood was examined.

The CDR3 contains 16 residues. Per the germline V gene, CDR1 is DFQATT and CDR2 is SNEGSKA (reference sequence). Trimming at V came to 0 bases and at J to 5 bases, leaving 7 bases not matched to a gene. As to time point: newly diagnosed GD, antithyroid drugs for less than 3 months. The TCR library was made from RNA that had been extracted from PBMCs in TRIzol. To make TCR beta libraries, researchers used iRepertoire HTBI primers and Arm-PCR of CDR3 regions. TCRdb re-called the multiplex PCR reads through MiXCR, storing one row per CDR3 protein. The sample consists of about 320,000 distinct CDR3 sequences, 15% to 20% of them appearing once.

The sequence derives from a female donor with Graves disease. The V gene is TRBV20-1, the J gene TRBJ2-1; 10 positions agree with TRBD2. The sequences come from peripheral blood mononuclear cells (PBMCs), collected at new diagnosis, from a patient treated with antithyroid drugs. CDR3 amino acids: CSARDFGLAANNEQFF. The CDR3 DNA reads TGCAGTGCTAGAGATTTCGGACTAGCGGCTAACAATGAGCAGTTCTTC.